This T cell receptor (beta chain) is from a study of T cell responses to AZD1222 COVID-19 vaccine. Notes on the study in general: The study identified only six AZD1222 recipients as seropositive at baseline. The donor cohort was predominantly white British with a female majority, and clonal diversity may have been underestimated. Reportedly, nearly half the spike-specific TCRs target unmutated variant regions. Spike-specific TCR depth and breadth grew after two AZD1222 doses.

TCRdb's copy holds only in-frame clones and misses some; the assay was immunoSEQ multiplex PCR. The sample yields 130,000 or so clones, roughly 85% seen once. Germline V CDR1 and CDR2: LGHNA, YSLEER. Trimming stripped 0 bases from V and 3 bases from J, with 12 bases between. The CDR3 has 16 residues. Comment on this clone: The antigen remains undetermined.

The sequence was obtained from an adult who received the MenACWY meningococcal vaccine as a control. V is TRBV4-3 and J is TRBJ2-1, with D maybe TRBD1 (5 bases). This specimen consisted of peripheral blood, obtained 28 days after the second dose of the MenACWY control vaccine. CDR3 residues: CASSQDMQGGYNEQFF. CDR3 nucleotides: TGCGCCAGCAGCCAAGATATGCAGGGCGGCTACAATGAGCAGTTCTTC.